One sample yielded the 14 T cell receptor beta chains listed below, sequenced in a study of blood T cell repertoires in COVID-19. TCRdb keeps only in-frame clones here, not all; method: immunoSEQ multiplex PCR. This table holds about 210,000 clones, more than 75% found once. Sequencing was performed on peripheral blood. All receptors derive from an older woman with COVID-19, enrolled during active disease.

The chain links TRBV27 to TRBJ1-6; 8 positions agree with TRBD1. Trimming at V came to 4 bases and at J to 8 bases, leaving 4 bases not matched to a gene. Germline V CDR1 and CDR2: MNHEY, SMNVEV (reference sequence). This CDR3 has 14 amino acids. The DNA of the CDR3 is TGTGCCAGCAGTTCCCCACAGGGGGATTCACCCCTCCACTTT. It yields the protein CASSSPQGDSPLHF.

This chain connects TRBV3-1 (or the pseudogene TRBV3-2) to TRBJ2-5; D may be TRBD1 (5 bases). The CDR3 extends over 14 amino acids. Germline V gene sequence: CDR1 LGHDT, CDR2 YNNKEL (reference sequence). Trimming removed 6 bases at V and 4 bases at J, with 15 bases between. The CDR3 coding sequence is TGTGCCAGCAGTTTTACAGGTCAGGGAGAGACCCAGTACTTC. Translated: CASSFTGQGETQYF.

The chain couples TRBV12-3 or TRBV12-4 to TRBJ1-1, with D uncertain. This CDR3 is 13 amino acids long. V was pared by 3 bases and J by 3 bases, with 8 bases between. CDR3 sequence (DNA): TGTGCCAGCAGTTTGGGCGCATACACTGAAGCTTTCTTT. Its protein product is CASSLGAYTEAFF.

The chain couples TRBV7-2 to TRBJ1-3; a possible D gene is TRBD1 (6 bases). V shed 1 base and J shed 12 bases, with 16 bases lying between them. Looked up from germline, CDR1 is SGHTA and CDR2 is FQGNSA. The CDR3 totals 14 residues. The CDR3 spells CASSLGGGSGVIYF. CDR3 bases: TGTGCCAGCAGCTTAGGAGGGGGGAGCGGGGTCATATATTTT.

This clone has a handful of counts. The rearrangement uses TRBV29-1 and TRBJ1-1; D gene uncertain. V lost 7 bases and J 4 bases, leaving 7 bases between the germline ends. Germline V gives CDR1 SQVTM, CDR2 ANQGSEA. The CDR3 runs to 10 residues. The CDR3 coding sequence is TGCAGCGGTCTTGTCACTGAAGCTTTCTTT. Translating it yields CSGLVTEAFF.

The chain couples TRBV10-2 to TRBJ2-3; D is perhaps TRBD1 (6 bases). This CDR3 has 16 residues. Germline CDR1 WSHSY, CDR2 SAAADI. Trimming cost V 5 bases and J 0 bases, with 15 bases left between them. Written as DNA, the CDR3 is TGCGCCAGCAGTCCGGGCCGACAGGCCAGCACAGATACGCAGTATTTT. Amino acids: CASSPGRQASTDTQYF.

The V gene is TRBV6-5, the J gene TRBJ2-2; 9 nucleotides line up with TRBD2. The V and J ends lost 2 bases and 9 bases, in that order; junction bases with no gene match: 10. The CDR3 runs to 16 residues. The germline gives CDR1 MNHEY, CDR2 SVGAGI. CDR3 bases: TGTGCCAGCAGTTACGGAGGTAGCGGGAGCTCCCGGGAGCTGTTTTTT. This encodes CASSYGGSGSSRELFF.

The gene calls are TRBV12-3 or TRBV12-4 and TRBJ2-3; D is perhaps TRBD2 (5 bases). This CDR3 contains 12 residues. V lost 8 bases and J 5 bases, leaving 11 bases between the germline ends. This chain's CDR3 is CASRIGRDTQYF. Here the CDR3 DNA reads TGTGCCAGCCGTATAGGGAGAGATACGCAGTATTTT.

The rearrangement joins TRBV5-4 to TRBJ2-5, with TRBD1 matching over 9 bases. The V segment lost 3 bases and the J segment 3 bases; nucleotides outside the gene matches: 3. Germline CDR1 and CDR2: SGHNT and YYREEE (reference sequence). The CDR3 extends over 14 amino acids. The CDR3 nucleotides read TGTGCCAGCAGCTCCCGGACAGGGGAAGAGACCCAGTACTTC. Translation: CASSSRTGEETQYF. The whole variable domain, filled in from reference TRBV5-4 and TRBJ2-5, reads ETGVTQSPTHLIKTRGQQVTLRCSSQSGHNTVSWYQQALGQGPQFIFQYYREEENGRGNFPPRFSGLQFPNYSSELNVNALELDDSALYLCASSSRTGEETQYFGPGTRLLVL.

This chain joins TRBV4-1 and TRBJ2-3; 8 positions agree with TRBD2. CDR3 length equals 19 residues. Germline V lookup: CDR1 MGHRA, CDR2 YSYEKL. Trimming took 0 bases from V and 4 from J; bases not matched to a gene: 15. The chain's CDR3 is CASSQDKAGEGQLADTQYF. In DNA, the CDR3 is TGCGCCAGCAGCCAAGATAAAGCGGGAGAGGGCCAATTAGCAGATACGCAGTATTTT.

The chain recombines TRBV21-1 with TRBJ2-7; the table's TRBD2 call for D was not verified on the DNA. TRBV21-1 has pseudogene status. CDR3 length: 22 amino acids. The CDR3 here is CASSKVPAKAWFRLAVSYEQYF. The CDR3 DNA sequence: TGTGCCAGCAGCAAAGTACCCGCAAAGGCTTGGTTTAGGCTAGCGGTCTCCTACGAGCAGTACTTC.

The chain couples TRBV19 to TRBJ2-7; 7 nucleotides agree with TRBD1. Germline V gene data show CDR1 as LNHDA and CDR2 as SQIVND (reference sequence). V dropped 9 bases and J dropped 0; count of bases not matched to a gene: 2. The CDR3 runs 12 residues. The CDR3 reads CARRTGSYEQYF. The CDR3 DNA reads as TGTGCCAGACGGACAGGCTCCTACGAGCAGTACTTC.

The chain employs TRBV29-1 and TRBJ1-3; no reliable D call. The CDR3 has 13 amino acids. The V gene lost 2 bases and the J gene lost 0 bases, with 5 bases spanning the gap. Germline V lookup: CDR1 SQVTM, CDR2 ANQGSEA. CDR3 DNA sequence: TGCAGCGTTGAAATTTACTCTGGAAACACCATATATTTT. This translates into CSVEIYSGNTIYF.

The chain carries TRBV28 and TRBJ2-7, with a tentative D call TRBD2 (6 bases). V shed 5 bases and J shed 2 bases, with 25 bases lying between them. This CDR3 region has 18 residues. Germline CDR1 MDHEN, CDR2 SYDVKM. The CDR3 nucleotides read TGTGCCAGCAGTCCTCTTGCCCTCCGGGACTCGCCCGCCTACGAGCAGTACTTC. It encodes CASSPLALRDSPAYEQYF.